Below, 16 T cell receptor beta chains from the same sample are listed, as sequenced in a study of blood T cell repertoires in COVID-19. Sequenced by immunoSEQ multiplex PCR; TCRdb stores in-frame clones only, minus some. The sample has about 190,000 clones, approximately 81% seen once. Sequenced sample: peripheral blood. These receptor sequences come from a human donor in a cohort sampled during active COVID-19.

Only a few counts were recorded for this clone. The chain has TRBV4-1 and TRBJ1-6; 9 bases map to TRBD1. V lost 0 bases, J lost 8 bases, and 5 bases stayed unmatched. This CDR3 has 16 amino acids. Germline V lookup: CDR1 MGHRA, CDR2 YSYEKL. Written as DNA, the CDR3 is TGCGCCAGCAGCCAAGAGACAGGGGGTATGGATTCACCCCTCCACTTT. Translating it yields CASSQETGGMDSPLHF.

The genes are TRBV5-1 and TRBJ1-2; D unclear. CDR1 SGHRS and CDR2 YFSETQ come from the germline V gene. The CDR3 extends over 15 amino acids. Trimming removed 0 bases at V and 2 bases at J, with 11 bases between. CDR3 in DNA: TGCGCCAGCAGCTTGGATAGTGGGCTCAACTATGGCTACACCTTC. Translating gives CASSLDSGLNYGYTF.

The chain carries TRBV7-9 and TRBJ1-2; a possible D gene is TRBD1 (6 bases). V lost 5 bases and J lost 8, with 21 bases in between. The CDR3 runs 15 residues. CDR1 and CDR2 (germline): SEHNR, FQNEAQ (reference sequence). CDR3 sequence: CASSPDRTFPRGYTF. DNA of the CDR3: TGTGCCAGCAGCCCAGACAGGACCTTCCCTAGGGGCTACACCTTC.

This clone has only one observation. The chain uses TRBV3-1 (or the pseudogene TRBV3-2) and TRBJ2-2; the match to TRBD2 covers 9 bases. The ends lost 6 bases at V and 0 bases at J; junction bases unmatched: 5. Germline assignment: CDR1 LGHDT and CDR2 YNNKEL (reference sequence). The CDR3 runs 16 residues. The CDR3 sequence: CASRARLAANTGELFF. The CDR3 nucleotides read TGTGCCAGCAGAGCGCGACTAGCGGCGAACACCGGGGAGCTGTTTTTT.

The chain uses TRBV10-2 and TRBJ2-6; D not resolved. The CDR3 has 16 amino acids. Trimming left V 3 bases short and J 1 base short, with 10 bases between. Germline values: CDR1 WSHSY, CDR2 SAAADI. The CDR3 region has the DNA TGCGCCAGCAGTGATTTCGCTAGATCTGGGGCCAACGTCCTGACTTTC. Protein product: CASSDFARSGANVLTF.

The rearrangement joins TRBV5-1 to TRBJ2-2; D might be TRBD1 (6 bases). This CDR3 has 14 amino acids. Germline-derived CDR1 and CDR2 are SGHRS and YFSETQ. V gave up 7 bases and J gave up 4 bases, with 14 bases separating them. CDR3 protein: CASRYQGSTGELFF. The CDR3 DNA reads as TGCGCCAGCCGATATCAGGGGAGCACCGGGGAGCTGTTTTTT. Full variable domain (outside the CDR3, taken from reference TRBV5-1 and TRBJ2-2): KAGVTQTPRYLIKTRGQQVTLSCSPISGHRSVSWYQQTPGQGLQFLFEYFSETQRNKGNFPGRFSGRQFSNSRSEMNVSTLELGDSALYLCASRYQGSTGELFFGEGSRLTVL.

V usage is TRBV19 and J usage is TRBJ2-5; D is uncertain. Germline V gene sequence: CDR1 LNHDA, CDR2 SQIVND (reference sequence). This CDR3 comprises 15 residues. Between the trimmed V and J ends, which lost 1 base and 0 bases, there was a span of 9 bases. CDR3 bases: TGTGCCAGTAGTATAGGGGCCGCGTACCAAGAGACCCAGTACTTC. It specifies CASSIGAAYQETQYF.

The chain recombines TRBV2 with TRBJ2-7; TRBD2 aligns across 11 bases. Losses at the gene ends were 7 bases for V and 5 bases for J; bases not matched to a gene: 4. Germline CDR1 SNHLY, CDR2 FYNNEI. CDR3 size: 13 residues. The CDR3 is CASKSSGRDEQYF. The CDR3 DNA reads TGTGCCAGCAAGAGTAGCGGGAGGGACGAGCAGTACTTC.

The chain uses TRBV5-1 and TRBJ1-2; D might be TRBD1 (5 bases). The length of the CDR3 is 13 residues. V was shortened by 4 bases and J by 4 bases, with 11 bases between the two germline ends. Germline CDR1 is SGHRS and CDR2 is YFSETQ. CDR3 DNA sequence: TGCGCCAGCAGCCGCGACAGCTCCTATGGCTACACCTTC. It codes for CASSRDSSYGYTF.

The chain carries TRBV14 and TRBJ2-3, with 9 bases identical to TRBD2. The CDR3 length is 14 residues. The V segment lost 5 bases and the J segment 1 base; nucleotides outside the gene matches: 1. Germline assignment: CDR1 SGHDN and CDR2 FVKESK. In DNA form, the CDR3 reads TGTGCCAGCAGCGAGCGGGAGGGCACAGATACGCAGTATTTT. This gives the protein CASSEREGTDTQYF.

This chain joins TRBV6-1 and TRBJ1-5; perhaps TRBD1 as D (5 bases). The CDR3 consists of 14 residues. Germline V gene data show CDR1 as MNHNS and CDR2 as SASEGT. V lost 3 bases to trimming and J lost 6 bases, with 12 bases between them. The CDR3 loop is CASSEWGVGQPQHF. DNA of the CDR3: TGTGCCAGCAGTGAGTGGGGGGTGGGTCAGCCCCAGCATTTT.

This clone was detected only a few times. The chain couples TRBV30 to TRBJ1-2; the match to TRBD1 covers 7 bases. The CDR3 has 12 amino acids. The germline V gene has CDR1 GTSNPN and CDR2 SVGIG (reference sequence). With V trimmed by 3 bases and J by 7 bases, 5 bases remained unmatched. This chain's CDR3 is CAWSDRVRGYTF. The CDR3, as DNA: TGTGCCTGGAGCGACAGGGTGCGTGGCTACACCTTC.

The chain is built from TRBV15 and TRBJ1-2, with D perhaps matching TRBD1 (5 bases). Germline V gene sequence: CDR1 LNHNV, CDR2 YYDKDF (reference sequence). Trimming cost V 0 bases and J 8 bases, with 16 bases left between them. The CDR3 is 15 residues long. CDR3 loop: CATSRDRQGLGGYTF. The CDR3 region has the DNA TGTGCCACCAGCAGAGATCGGCAGGGTCTAGGAGGCTACACCTTC.

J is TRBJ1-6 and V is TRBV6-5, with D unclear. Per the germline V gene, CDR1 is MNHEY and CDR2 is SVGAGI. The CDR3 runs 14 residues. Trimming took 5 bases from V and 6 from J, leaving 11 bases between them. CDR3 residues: CASSKWRANSPLHF. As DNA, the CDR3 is TGTGCCAGCAGTAAATGGCGGGCTAATTCACCCCTCCACTTT.

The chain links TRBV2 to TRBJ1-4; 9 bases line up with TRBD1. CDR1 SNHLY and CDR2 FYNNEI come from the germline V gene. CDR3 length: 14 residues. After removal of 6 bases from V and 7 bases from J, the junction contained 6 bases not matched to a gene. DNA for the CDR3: TGTGCCAGCAGGCCGGGACAGGGTTCTGAAAAACTGTTTTTT. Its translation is CASRPGQGSEKLFF.

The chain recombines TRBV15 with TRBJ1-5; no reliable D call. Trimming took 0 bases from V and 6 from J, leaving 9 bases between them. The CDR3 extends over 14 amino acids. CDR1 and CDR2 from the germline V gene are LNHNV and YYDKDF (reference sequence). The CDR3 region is CATSRDYRGQPQHF. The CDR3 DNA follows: TGTGCCACCAGCAGAGATTATCGGGGTCAGCCCCAGCATTTT.